Presented here are 18 T cell receptor beta chains from one specimen sequenced in a study of OX40 agonist ivuxolimab in advanced cancers. Clones were sequenced by immunoSEQ multiplex PCR, and TCRdb holds only the in-frame ones, with some missing. The sample lists 40,000 or so clones, approximately 90% occurring once. Specimen: CD4+ or CD8+ T cells sorted from blood, collected in a trial of the OX40 agonist ivuxolimab. These receptors were obtained from an adult with an advanced solid tumor such as melanoma, head and neck, liver or kidney cancer.

The rearrangement joins TRBV5-5 to TRBJ1-1; TRBD1 might be the D (5 bases). The V gene lost 1 base and the J gene lost 4 bases, with 11 bases spanning the gap. Looked up from germline, CDR1 is SGHKS and CDR2 is YYEKEE (reference sequence). The CDR3 totals 14 residues. CDR3 coding DNA: TGTGCCAGCAGCTTGATGCAGGGAGTCACTGAAGCTTTCTTT. Protein sequence: CASSLMQGVTEAFF.

The V gene is TRBV21-1, the J gene TRBJ2-2; the table's D call, TRBD2, has no DNA check behind it. TRBV21-1 is tagged as a pseudogene. CDR3 length: 16 residues. This chain's CDR3 is CASSKGGTSWAGELFF. The DNA for the CDR3 is TGTGCCAGCAGCAAAGGGGGGACTAGCTGGGCCGGGGAGCTGTTTTTT.

The rearrangement links TRBV6-1 to TRBJ2-2; D gene uncertain. Trimming shortened V by 4 bases and J by 9 bases, and 6 bases separated the two germline ends. The germline CDR1 and CDR2 sequences are MNHNS and SASEGT. The CDR3 is made up of 11 amino acids. CDR3 sequence: CASSGWRELFF. The CDR3 DNA is TGTGCCAGCAGTGGGTGGCGGGAGCTGTTTTTT.

This clone was detected a few times. The same CDR3 also results from other DNA sequences found in this sample. The V call is TRBV19, the J call TRBJ2-1, with TRBD1 identical over 10 bases. This CDR3 region has 14 residues. Germline values: CDR1 LNHDA, CDR2 SQIVND (reference sequence). Unmatched junction bases numbered 8, after V lost 9 bases and J lost 6 bases. CDR3 DNA: TGTGCCAGCGAACCCGGGACAGGGGTCAATGAGCAGTTCTTC. The encoded protein is CASEPGTGVNEQFF.

The chain couples TRBV5-6 to TRBJ2-6; D possibly uses TRBD1 or TRBD2 (5 bases each). CDR3 length: 16 amino acids. Germline lookup yields CDR1 SGHDT and CDR2 YYEEEE. V gave up 4 bases and J gave up 4 bases, with 15 bases separating them. The CDR3 DNA sequence: TGTGCCAGCAGCCCGGGGCTGGGGCTCGGGGCCAACGTCCTGACTTTC. Translation: CASSPGLGLGANVLTF. The full variable domain, its missing parts supplied by reference TRBV5-6 and TRBJ2-6, is DAGVTQSPTHLIKTRGQQVTLRCSPKSGHDTVSWYQQALGQGPQFIFQYYEEEERQRGNFPDRFSGHQFPNYSSELNVNALLLGDSALYLCASSPGLGLGANVLTFGAGSRLTVL.

The chain has TRBV4-1 and TRBJ2-5, with TRBD1 matching 10 bases. Germline assignment: CDR1 MGHRA and CDR2 YSYEKL. V was pared by 4 bases and J by 4 bases, with 12 bases of the junction left unmatched. This CDR3 has 17 residues. CDR3 protein: CASSPYRQGADRETQYF. CDR3 bases: TGCGCCAGCAGCCCTTATCGACAGGGGGCTGATCGAGAGACCCAGTACTTC.

The V and J genes are TRBV7-9 and TRBJ1-1; 8 bases line up with TRBD1. This CDR3 is 13 amino acids long. Germline loops: CDR1 SEHNR, CDR2 FQNEAQ (reference sequence). V dropped 3 bases and J dropped 4; count of bases not matched to a gene: 1. CDR3 sequence: CASSFTGGTEAFF. In DNA form, the CDR3 reads TGTGCCAGCAGCTTTACAGGGGGCACTGAAGCTTTCTTT.

The chain employs TRBV27 and TRBJ2-3; D assignment may be TRBD1 or TRBD2 (5 bases each). Between the trimmed V and J ends, which lost 5 bases and 1 base, there was a span of 13 bases. The CDR3 covers 15 residues. Germline V gives CDR1 MNHEY, CDR2 SMNVEV (reference sequence). For the CDR3, the DNA is TGTGCCAGCAGTATCTCTTTGGGGGGCACAGATACGCAGTATTTT. Translating gives CASSISLGGTDTQYF.

V usage is TRBV7-9 and J usage is TRBJ1-1; perhaps TRBD1 as D (5 bases). Trimming shortened V by 6 bases and J by 3 bases, and 17 bases separated the two germline ends. The CDR3 consists of 15 residues. Looked up from germline, CDR1 is SEHNR and CDR2 is FQNEAQ (reference sequence). This CDR3 is CASRFDWGWDTEAFF. The DNA for the CDR3 is TGTGCCAGCAGATTCGACTGGGGCTGGGACACTGAAGCTTTCTTT.

The chain recombines TRBV27 with TRBJ1-5; D is undetermined. Per germline, CDR1 MNHEY and CDR2 SMNVEV (reference sequence). V dropped 3 bases and J dropped 1 base, with 7 bases sitting between them. The CDR3 runs 14 residues. CDR3 DNA sequence: TGTGCCAGCAGTTTCGGCAGCAGCAATCAGCCCCAGCATTTT. This gives the protein CASSFGSSNQPQHF.

The V call is TRBV4-3, the J call TRBJ1-5; tentatively, D is TRBD1 (6 bases). Germline V gives CDR1 LGHNA, CDR2 YSLEER. The V gene lost 0 bases and the J gene lost 7 bases, with 13 bases spanning the gap. This CDR3 has 15 amino acids. The CDR3 loop reads CASSQDRGLAQPQHF. In DNA, the CDR3 is TGCGCCAGCAGCCAAGATCGGGGGCTGGCACAGCCCCAGCATTTT.

CDR3: CASSIDRVNTEAFF. In DNA, the CDR3 is TGTGCCAGTAGTATCGACAGGGTAAATACTGAAGCTTTCTTT. J is TRBJ1-1 and V is TRBV19; 7 bases line up with TRBD1. The CDR3 runs to 14 residues. V lost 3 bases and J lost 5; bases outside the gene matches: 6. Germline lookup yields CDR1 LNHDA and CDR2 SQIVND (reference sequence).

This clone was picked up a small number of times. The chain is built from TRBV7-9 and TRBJ2-7; no clear D gene. Trimming pared 4 bases from V and 0 bases from J, leaving 7 bases between. This CDR3 has 13 residues. CDR1 is SEHNR, CDR2 FQNEAQ, per germline (reference sequence). CDR3 region: CASSWVSSYEQYF. The CDR3 DNA sequence: TGTGCCAGCAGCTGGGTTAGCTCCTACGAGCAGTACTTC.

The CDR3 DNA is TGTGCCAGCAGCCAAGTTGGTGGGACAGGGTGGTGGGAGCAGTACTTC. Its protein product is CASSQVGGTGWWEQYF. This sequence joins TRBV4-2 and TRBJ2-7, with 9 bases matching TRBD1. V was pared by 1 base and J by 7 bases, with 11 bases of the junction left unmatched. CDR1 and CDR2 (germline): LGHNA, YNFKEQ. This CDR3 comprises 16 residues.

The J gene is TRBJ1-4, the V gene TRBV28; TRBD1 matches 9 bases. The CDR3 sequence is 16 residues long. CDR1 MDHEN and CDR2 SYDVKM come from the germline V gene. J lost 3 bases, V lost 3 bases, and 5 bases had no gene match. CDR3 sequence: CASSLPDRGANEKLFF. In nucleotides, the CDR3 is TGTGCCAGCAGTTTGCCCGACAGGGGGGCTAATGAAAAACTGTTTTTT.

J is TRBJ2-7 and V is TRBV4-2, with a possible D match to TRBD1 (6 bases). Germline CDR1 and CDR2: LGHNA and YNFKEQ. The V end was cut by 1 base, the J end by 9 bases, with 16 bases between. The CDR3 extends over 14 amino acids. The CDR3: CASSQVGGALGQYF. In nucleotides, the CDR3 is TGTGCCAGCAGCCAAGTTGGGGGCGCATTAGGGCAGTACTTC.

This chain links TRBV11-3 with TRBJ1-2; D perhaps matches TRBD1 (5 bases). V was pared by 0 bases and J by 14 bases, with 13 bases between. Germline CDR1 reads SGHNT; CDR2 reads YENEEA. There are 12 residues in the CDR3. The CDR3 coding sequence is TGTGCCAGCAGCTTAGATGAGGGGCCCTCAACCTTC. This sequence encodes CASSLDEGPSTF.

This clone was seen only a few times. The rearrangement links TRBV11-2 to TRBJ2-7; no firm D call. CDR1 and CDR2 (germline): SGHAT, FQNNGV. The V and J ends lost 5 bases and 5 bases respectively, with 19 bases between them. The CDR3 is 15 residues long. The DNA of the CDR3 is TGTGCCAGCAGCCTCGAATTCTCACAGCAGGACGAGCAGTACTTC. As protein: CASSLEFSQQDEQYF.